The clone carrying this T cell receptor (beta chain) was counted only a few times. Its specificity is not known. The entry originates in a study of identical twins. Findings and caveats of the study: With abundant cord blood beta clonotypes, insertions were fewer; memory repertoires showed no such pattern.

CDR3 length: 14 amino acids. The V gene lost 0 bases and the J gene lost 1 base, with 7 bases spanning the gap. Per germline, CDR1 SGHRS and CDR2 YFSETQ. TCRdb re-called the 5' RACE reads with MiXCR, one entry per CDR3 protein. The table shows under 1 million distinct CDR3 sequences, with more than 9% occurring only once. These records were also assigned to another study, of yellow fever vaccine responses in identical twins. That work contributes: Twins' T cell vaccine responses reportedly looked partly convergent, partly personalized.

The receptor was isolated from a woman younger than 30 in good health. The genes are TRBV5-1 and TRBJ1-1; no clear D. Input material: PBMCs. CDR3 sequence (DNA): TGCGCCAGCAGCTTGGTTCGGCAGAACACTGAAGCTTTCTTT. Amino acid sequence: CASSLVRQNTEAFF.